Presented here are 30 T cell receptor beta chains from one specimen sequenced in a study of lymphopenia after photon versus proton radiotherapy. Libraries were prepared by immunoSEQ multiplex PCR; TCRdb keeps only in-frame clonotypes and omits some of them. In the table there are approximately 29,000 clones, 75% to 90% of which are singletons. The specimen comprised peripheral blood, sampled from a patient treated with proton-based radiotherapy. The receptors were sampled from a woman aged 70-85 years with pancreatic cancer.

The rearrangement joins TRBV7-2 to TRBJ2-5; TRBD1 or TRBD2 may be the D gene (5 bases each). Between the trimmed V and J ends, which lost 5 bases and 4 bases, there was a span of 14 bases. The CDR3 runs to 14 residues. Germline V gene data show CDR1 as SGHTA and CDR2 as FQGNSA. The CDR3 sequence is CASSRIRGVETQYF. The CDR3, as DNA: TGTGCCAGCAGCCGAATAAGGGGAGTAGAGACCCAGTACTTC.

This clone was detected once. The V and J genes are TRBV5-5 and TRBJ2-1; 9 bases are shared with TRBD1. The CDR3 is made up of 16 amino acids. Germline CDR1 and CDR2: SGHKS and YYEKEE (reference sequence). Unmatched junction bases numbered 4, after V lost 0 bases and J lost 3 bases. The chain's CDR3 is CASSLEGTGYYNEQFF. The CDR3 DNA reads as TGTGCCAGCAGCTTGGAAGGGACAGGGTACTACAATGAGCAGTTCTTC.

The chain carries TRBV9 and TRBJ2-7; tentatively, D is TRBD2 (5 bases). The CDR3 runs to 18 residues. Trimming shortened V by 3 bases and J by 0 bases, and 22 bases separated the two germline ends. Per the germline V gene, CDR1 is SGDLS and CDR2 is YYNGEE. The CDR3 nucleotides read TGTGCCAGCAGCGCTTACCCCCTAGGAGGTCTGAGCTCCTACGAGCAGTACTTC. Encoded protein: CASSAYPLGGLSSYEQYF.

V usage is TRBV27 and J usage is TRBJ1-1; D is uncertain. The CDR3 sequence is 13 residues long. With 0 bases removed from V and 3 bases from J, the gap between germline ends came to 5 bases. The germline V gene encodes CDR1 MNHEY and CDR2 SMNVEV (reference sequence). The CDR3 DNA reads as TGTGCCAGCAGTTTATCGTGGGACACTGAAGCTTTCTTT. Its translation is CASSLSWDTEAFF.

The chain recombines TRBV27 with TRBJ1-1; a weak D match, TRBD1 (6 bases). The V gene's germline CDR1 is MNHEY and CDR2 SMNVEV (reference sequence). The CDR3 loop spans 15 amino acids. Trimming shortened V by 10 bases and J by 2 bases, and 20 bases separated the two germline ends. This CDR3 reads CATGGHPSLNTEAFF. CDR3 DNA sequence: TGTGCCACCGGGGGACACCCAAGCTTAAACACTGAAGCTTTCTTT.

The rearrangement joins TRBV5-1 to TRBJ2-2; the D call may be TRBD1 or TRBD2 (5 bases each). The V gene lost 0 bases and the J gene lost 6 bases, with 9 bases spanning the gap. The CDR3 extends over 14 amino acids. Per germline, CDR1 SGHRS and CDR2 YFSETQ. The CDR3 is CASSLAQGAGELFF. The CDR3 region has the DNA TGCGCCAGCAGCTTGGCCCAGGGAGCCGGGGAGCTGTTTTTT.

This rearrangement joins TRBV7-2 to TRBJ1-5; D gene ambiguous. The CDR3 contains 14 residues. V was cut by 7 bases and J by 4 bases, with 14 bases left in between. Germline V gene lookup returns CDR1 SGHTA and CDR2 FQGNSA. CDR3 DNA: TGTGCCAGCACCTCAGGCCGGGGTAATCAGCCCCAGCATTTT. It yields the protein CASTSGRGNQPQHF.

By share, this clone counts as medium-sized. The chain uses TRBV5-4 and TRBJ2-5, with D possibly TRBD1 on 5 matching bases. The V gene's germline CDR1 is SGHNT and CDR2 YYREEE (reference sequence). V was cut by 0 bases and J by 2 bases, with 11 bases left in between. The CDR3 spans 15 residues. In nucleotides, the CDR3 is TGTGCCAGCAGCTTGGATCAGGGTCGACAAGAGACCCAGTACTTC. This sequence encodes CASSLDQGRQETQYF.

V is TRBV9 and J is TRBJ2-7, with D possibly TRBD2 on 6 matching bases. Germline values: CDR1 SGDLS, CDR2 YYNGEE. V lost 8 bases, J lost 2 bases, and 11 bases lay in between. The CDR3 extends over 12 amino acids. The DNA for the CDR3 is TGTGCCAGTGGCGGGGAAACCTACGAGCAGTACTTC. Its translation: CASGGETYEQYF.

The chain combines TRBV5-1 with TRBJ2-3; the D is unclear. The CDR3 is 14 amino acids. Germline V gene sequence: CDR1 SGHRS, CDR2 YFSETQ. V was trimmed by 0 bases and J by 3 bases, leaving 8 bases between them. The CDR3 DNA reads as TGCGCCAGCAGCTTGGGCAGTGGAACAGATACGCAGTATTTT. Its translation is CASSLGSGTDTQYF.

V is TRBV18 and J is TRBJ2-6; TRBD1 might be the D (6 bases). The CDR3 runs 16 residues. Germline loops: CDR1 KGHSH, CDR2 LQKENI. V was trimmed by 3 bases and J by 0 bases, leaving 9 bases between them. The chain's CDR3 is CASSPGQTSGANVLTF. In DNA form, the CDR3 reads TGTGCCAGCTCACCCGGACAGACCTCTGGGGCCAACGTCCTGACTTTC.

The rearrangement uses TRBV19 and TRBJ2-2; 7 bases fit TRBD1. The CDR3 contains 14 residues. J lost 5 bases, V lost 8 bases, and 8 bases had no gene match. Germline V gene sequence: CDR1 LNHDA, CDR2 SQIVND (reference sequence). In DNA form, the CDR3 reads TGTGCCAGTTCTGGGACAGCTACAACCGGGGAGCTGTTTTTT. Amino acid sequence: CASSGTATTGELFF.

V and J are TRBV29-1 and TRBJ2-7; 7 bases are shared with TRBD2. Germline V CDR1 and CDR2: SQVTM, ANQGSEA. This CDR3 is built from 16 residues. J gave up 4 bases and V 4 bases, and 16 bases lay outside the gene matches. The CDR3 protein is CSVVRAGGRAGYEQYF. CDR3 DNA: TGCAGCGTTGTCAGGGCTGGAGGGAGGGCCGGGTACGAGCAGTACTTC.

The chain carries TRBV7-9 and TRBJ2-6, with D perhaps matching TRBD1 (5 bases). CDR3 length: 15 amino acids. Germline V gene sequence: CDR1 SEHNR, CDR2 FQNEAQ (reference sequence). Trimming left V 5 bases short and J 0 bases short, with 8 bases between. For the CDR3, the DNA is TGTGCCAGCAGCCCAGGGAACTCTGGGGCCAACGTCCTGACTTTC. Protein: CASSPGNSGANVLTF. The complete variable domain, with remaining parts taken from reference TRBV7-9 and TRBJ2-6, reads DTGVSQNPRHKITKRGQNVTFRCDPISEHNRLYWYRQTLGQGPEFLTYFQNEAQLEKSRLLSDRFSAERPKGSFSTLEIQRTEQGDSAMYLCASSPGNSGANVLTFGAGSRLTVL.

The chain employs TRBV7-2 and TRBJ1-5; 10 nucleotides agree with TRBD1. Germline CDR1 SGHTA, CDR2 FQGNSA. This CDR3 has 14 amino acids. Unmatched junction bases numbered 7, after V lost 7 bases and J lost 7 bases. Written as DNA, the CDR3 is TGTGCCAGCACCCCCGGGACAGGGGACCAGCCCCAGCATTTT. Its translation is CASTPGTGDQPQHF. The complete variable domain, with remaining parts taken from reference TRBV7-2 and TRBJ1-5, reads GAGVSQSPSNKVTEKGKDVELRCDPISGHTALYWYRQSLGQGLEFLIYFQGNSAPDKSGLPSDRFSAERTGGSVSTLTIQRTQQEDSAVYLCASTPGTGDQPQHFGDGTRLSIL.

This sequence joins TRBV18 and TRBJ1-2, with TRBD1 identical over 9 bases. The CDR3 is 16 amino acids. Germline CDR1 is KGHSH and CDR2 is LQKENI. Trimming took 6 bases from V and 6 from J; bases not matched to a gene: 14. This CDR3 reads CASSQIRDRDSDGYTF. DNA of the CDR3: TGTGCCAGCTCGCAAATCCGGGACAGGGACTCGGATGGCTACACCTTC. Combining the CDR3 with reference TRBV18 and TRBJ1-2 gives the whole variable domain NAGVMQNPRHLVRRRGQEARLRCSPMKGHSHVYWYRQLPEEGLKFMVYLQKENIIDESGMPKERFSAEFPKEGPSILRIQQVVRGDSAAYFCASSQIRDRDSDGYTFGSGTRLTVV.

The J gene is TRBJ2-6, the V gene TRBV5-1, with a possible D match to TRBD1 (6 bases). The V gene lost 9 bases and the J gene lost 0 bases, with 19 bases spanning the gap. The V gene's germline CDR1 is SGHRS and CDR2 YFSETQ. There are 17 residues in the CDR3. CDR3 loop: CATTMDSLSSGANVLTF. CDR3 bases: TGCGCCACCACGATGGACAGCCTAAGCTCTGGGGCCAACGTCCTGACTTTC.

CDR3 protein: CASSLRPPGTSVDEQYF. The CDR3 DNA reads as TGTGCCAGCAGCCTTCGTCCCCCCGGGACTAGCGTGGACGAGCAGTACTTC. This chain connects TRBV5-5 to TRBJ2-7, with 10 positions matching TRBD2. Germline V gene data show CDR1 as SGHKS and CDR2 as YYEKEE (reference sequence). This CDR3 spans 17 amino acids. The junction had 15 bases not matched to a gene; V was cut back by 4 bases and J by 5 bases.

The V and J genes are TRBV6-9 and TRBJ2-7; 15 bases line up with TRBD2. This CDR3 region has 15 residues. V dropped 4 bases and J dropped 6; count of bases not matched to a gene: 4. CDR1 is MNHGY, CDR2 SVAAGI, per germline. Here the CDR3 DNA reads TGTGCCAGCAGTTCCGGGACTAGCGGGAGGTCCGAGCAGTACTTC. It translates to CASSSGTSGRSEQYF.

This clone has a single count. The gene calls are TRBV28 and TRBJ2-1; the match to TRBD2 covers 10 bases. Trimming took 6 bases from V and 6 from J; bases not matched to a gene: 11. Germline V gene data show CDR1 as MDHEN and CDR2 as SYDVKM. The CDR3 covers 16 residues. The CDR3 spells CASSRARTSGGNEQFF. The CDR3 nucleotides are TGTGCCAGCAGCCGGGCCAGGACTAGCGGAGGCAATGAGCAGTTCTTC.

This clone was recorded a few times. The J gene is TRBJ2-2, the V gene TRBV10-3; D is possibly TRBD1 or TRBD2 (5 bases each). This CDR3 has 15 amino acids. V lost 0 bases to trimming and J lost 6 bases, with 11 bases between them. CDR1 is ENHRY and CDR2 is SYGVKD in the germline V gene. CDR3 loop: CAISESKGDAGELFF. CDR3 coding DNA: TGTGCCATCAGTGAGTCGAAAGGGGACGCCGGGGAGCTGTTTTTT.

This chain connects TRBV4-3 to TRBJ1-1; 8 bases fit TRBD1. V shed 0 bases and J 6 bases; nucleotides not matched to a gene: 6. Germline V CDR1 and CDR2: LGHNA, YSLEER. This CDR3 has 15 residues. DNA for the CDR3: TGCGCCAGCAGCCAAGACGCAGGGGGCTTAGCTGAAGCTTTCTTT. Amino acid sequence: CASSQDAGGLAEAFF.

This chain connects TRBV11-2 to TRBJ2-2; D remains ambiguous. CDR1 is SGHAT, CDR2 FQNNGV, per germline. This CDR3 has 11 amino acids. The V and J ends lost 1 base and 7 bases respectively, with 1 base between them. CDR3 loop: CASSLVGELFF. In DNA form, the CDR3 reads TGTGCCAGCAGCTTAGTCGGGGAGCTGTTTTTT.

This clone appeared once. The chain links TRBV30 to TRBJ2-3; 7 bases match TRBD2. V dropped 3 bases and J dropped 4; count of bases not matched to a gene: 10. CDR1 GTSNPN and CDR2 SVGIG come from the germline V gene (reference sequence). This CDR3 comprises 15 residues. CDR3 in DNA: TGTGCCTGGAGGATCGGTGGCGGGAGAGCAGATACGCAGTATTTT. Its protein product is CAWRIGGGRADTQYF. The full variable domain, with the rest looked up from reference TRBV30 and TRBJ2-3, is SQTIHQWPATLVQPVGSPLSLECTVEGTSNPNLYWYRQAAGRGLQLLFYSVGIGQISSEVPQNLSASRPQDRQFILSSKKLLLSDSGFYLCAWRIGGGRADTQYFGPGTRLTVL.

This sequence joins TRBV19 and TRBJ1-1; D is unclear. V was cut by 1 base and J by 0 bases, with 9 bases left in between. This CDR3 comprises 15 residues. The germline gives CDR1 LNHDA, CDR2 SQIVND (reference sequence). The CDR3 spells CASSIAGWVNTEAFF. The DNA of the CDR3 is TGTGCCAGTAGTATAGCTGGGTGGGTGAACACTGAAGCTTTCTTT.

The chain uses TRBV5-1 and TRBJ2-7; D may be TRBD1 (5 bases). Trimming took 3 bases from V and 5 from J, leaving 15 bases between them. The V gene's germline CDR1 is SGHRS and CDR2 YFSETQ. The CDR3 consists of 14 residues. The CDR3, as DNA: TGCGCCAGCAGCTCCGGACAAGGAGTCAACGAGCAGTACTTC. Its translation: CASSSGQGVNEQYF.

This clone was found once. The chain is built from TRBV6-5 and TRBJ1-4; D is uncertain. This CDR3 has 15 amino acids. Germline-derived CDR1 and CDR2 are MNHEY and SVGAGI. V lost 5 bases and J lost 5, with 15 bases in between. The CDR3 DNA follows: TGTGCCAGCAGTATCTCCAGCGGCCTAAATGAAAAACTGTTTTTT. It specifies CASSISSGLNEKLFF.

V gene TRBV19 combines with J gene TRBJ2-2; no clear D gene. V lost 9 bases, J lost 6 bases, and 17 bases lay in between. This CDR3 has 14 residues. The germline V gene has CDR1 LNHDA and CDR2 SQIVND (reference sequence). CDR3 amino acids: CARKIETLPGELFF. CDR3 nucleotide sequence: TGTGCCAGAAAAATCGAGACTCTGCCCGGGGAGCTGTTTTTT.

For the CDR3, the DNA is TGTGCCAGCAGTGAAGCTGGGGGCCTCGAAAAACTGTTTTTT. Residues: CASSEAGGLEKLFF. This sequence joins TRBV6-1 and TRBJ1-4, with a tentative D call TRBD1 (6 bases). Per the germline V gene, CDR1 is MNHNS and CDR2 is SASEGT. CDR3 size: 14 residues. The germline V and J ends were trimmed by 0 bases and 8 bases, with 10 bases remaining between them.

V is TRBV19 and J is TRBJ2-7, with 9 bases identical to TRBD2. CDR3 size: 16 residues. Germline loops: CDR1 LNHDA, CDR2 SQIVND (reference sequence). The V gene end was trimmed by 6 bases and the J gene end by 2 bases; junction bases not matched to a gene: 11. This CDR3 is CASSTPLAGWTYEQYF. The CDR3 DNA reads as TGTGCCAGTAGCACACCACTAGCGGGTTGGACCTACGAGCAGTACTTC.